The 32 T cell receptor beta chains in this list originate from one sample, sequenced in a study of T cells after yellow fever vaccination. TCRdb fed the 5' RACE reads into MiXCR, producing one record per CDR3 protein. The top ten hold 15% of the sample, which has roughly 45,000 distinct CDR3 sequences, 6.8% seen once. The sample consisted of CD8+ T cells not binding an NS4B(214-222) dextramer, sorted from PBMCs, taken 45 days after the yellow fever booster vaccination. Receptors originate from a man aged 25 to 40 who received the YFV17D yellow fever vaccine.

This CDR3 is CASSLSIGREAFF. The CDR3 DNA sequence: TGTGCCAGCAGTTTAAGTATCGGGCGGGAAGCTTTCTTT. This chain joins TRBV27 and TRBJ1-1; D is undetermined. V was clipped by 2 bases and J by 8 bases, with 12 bases between them. This CDR3 has 13 amino acids. Germline assignment: CDR1 MNHEY and CDR2 SMNVEV (reference sequence).

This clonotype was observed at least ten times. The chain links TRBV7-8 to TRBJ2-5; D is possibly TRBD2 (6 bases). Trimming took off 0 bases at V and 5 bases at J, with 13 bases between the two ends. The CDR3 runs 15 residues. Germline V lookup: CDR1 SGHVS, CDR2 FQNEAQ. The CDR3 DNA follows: TGTGCCAGCAGCTTAGCTCGGCCGGGGAGGGAGACCCAGTACTTC. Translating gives CASSLARPGRETQYF.

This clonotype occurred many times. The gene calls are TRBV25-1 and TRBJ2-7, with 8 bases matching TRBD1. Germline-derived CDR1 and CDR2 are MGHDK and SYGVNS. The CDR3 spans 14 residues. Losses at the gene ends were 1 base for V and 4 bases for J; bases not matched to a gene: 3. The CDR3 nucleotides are TGTGCCAGCAGTGAATTTCAGGGGGCGTACGAGCAGTACTTC. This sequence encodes CASSEFQGAYEQYF.

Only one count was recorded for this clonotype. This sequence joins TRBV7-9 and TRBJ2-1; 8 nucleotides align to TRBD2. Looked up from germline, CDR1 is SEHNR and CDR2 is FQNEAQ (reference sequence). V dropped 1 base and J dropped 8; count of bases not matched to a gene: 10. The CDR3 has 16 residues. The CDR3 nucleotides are TGTGCCAGCAGCTTAGAAGCGGGAGTGGTTACGTATGAGCAGTTCTTC. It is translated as CASSLEAGVVTYEQFF.

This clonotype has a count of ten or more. The CDR3 here is CASSQRGTGELFF. The CDR3 region has the DNA TGCGCCAGCAGCCAAAGGGGTACCGGGGAGCTGTTTTTT. The V and J genes are TRBV4-3 and TRBJ2-2; D is perhaps TRBD1 (5 bases). Between the trimmed V and J ends, which lost 2 bases and 5 bases, there was a span of 6 bases. The CDR3 runs to 13 residues. CDR1 and CDR2 (germline): LGHNA, YSLEER.

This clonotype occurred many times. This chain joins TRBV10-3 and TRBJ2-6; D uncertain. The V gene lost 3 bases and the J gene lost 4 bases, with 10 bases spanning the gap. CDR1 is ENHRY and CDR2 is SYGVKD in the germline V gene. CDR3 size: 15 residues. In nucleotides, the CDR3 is TGTGCCATCAGTGATTGGGTATCCGGGGCCAACGTCCTGACTTTC. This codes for CAISDWVSGANVLTF.

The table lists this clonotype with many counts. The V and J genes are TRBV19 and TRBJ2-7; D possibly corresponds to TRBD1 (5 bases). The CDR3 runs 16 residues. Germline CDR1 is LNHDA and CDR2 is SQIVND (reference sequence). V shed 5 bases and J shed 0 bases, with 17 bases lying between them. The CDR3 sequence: CASSLFMTEYSYEQYF. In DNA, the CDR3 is TGTGCCAGTAGTTTGTTCATGACAGAATACTCCTACGAGCAGTACTTC.

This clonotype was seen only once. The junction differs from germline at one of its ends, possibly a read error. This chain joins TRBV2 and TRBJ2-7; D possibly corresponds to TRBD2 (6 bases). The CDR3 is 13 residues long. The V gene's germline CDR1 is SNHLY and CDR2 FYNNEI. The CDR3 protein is CARRPLAQYGQYF. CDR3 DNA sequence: TGTGCCAGACGGCCCCTAGCGCAATACGGGCAGTACTTC.

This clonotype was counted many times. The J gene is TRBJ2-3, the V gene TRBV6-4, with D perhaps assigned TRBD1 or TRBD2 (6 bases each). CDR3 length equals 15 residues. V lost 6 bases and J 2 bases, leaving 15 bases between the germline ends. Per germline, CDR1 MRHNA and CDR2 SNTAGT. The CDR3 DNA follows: TGTGCCAGCAGCCCCGGAGGGGGAGACACAGATACGCAGTATTTT. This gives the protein CASSPGGGDTDTQYF.

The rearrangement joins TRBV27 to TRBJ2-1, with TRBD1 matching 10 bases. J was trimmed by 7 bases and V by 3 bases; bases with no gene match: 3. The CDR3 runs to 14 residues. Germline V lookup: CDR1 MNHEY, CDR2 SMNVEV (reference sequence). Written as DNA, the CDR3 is TGTGCCAGCAGTTTGACAGGGGGCGCGAATGAGCAGTTCTTC. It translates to CASSLTGGANEQFF.

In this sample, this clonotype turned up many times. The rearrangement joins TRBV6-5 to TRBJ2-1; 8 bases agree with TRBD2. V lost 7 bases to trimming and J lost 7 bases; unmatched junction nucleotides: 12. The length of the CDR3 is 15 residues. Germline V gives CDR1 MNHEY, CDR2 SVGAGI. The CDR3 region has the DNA TGTGCCAGCATCAAACGTGGGAGCGGGAGAAATGAGCAGTTCTTC. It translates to CASIKRGSGRNEQFF.

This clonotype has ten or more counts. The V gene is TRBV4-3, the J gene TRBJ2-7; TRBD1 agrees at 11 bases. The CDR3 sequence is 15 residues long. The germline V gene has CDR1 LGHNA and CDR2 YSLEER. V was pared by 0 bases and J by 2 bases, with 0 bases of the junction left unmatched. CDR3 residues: CASSQEGQGAYEQYF. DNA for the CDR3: TGCGCCAGCAGCCAAGAGGGACAGGGGGCCTACGAGCAGTACTTC.

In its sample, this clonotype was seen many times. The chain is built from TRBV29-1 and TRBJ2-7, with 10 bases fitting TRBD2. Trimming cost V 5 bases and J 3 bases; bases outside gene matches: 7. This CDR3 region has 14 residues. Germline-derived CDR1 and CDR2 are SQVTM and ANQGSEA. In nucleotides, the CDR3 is TGCAGCGTTCTACTAGCGGGGCCCTTCTACGAGCAGTACTTC. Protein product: CSVLLAGPFYEQYF.

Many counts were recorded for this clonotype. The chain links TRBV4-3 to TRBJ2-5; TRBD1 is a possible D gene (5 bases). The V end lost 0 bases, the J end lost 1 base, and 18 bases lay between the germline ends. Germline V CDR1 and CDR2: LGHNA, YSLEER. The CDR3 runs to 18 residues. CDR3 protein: CASSQDWGSDIPQETQYF. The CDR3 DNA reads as TGCGCCAGCAGCCAAGATTGGGGCTCGGACATACCCCAAGAGACCCAGTACTTC.

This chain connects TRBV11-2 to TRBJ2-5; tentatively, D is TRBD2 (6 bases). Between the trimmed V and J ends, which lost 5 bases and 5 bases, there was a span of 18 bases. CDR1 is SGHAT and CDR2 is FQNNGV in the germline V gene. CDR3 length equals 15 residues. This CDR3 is CASSPPPGGGETQYF. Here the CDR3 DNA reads TGTGCCAGCAGCCCACCCCCTGGAGGAGGGGAGACCCAGTACTTC.

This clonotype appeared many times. CDR3 amino acids: CASSPPSGRVADTQYF. The CDR3 bases are TGTGCCAGCAGTCCTCCTAGCGGGAGAGTCGCAGATACGCAGTATTTT. The chain carries TRBV6-2 or TRBV6-3 and TRBJ2-3, with 10 bases matching TRBD2. There are 16 residues in the CDR3. Looked up from germline, CDR1 is MNHEY and CDR2 is SVGEGT. V lost 5 bases to trimming and J lost 4 bases; unmatched junction nucleotides: 9.

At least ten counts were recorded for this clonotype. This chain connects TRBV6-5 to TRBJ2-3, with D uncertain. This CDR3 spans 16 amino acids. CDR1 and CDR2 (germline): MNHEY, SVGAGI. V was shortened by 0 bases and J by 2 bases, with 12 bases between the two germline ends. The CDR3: CASSYSALLPTDTQYF. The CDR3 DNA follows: TGTGCCAGCAGTTACTCGGCCCTACTCCCCACAGATACGCAGTATTTT.

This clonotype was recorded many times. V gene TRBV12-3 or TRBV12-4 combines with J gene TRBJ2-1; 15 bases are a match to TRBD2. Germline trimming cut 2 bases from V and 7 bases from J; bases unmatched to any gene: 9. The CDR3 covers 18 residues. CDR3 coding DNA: TGTGCCAGCAGTTTAAGGACTAGCGGGAGGGCCGGTTTGAATGAGCAGTTCTTC. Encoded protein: CASSLRTSGRAGLNEQFF.

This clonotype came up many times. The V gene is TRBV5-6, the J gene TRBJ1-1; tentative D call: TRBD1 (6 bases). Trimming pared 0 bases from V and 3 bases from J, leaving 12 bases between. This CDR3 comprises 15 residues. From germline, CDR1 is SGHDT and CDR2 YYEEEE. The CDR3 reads CASSLAVTGDTEAFF. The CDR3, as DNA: TGTGCCAGCAGCTTGGCTGTGACAGGAGACACTGAAGCTTTCTTT.

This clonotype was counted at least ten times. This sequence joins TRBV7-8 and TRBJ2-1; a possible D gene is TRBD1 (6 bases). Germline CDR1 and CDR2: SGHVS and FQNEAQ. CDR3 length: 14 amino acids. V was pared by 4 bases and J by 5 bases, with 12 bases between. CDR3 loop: CASSYAGAHNEQFF. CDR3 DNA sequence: TGTGCCAGCAGCTACGCAGGGGCACACAATGAGCAGTTCTTC.

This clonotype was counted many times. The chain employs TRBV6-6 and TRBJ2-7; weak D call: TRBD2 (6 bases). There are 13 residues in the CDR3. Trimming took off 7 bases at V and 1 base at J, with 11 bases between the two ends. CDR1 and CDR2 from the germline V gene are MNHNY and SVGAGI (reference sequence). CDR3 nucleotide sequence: TGTGCCAGCATGGGCGGGGATTCCTACGAGCAGTACTTC. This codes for CASMGGDSYEQYF.

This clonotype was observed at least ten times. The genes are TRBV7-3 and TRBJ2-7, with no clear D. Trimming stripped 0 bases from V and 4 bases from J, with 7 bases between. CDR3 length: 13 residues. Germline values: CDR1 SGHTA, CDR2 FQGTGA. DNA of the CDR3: TGTGCCAGCAGCTTAACCCCCAATTACGAGCAGTACTTC. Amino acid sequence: CASSLTPNYEQYF.

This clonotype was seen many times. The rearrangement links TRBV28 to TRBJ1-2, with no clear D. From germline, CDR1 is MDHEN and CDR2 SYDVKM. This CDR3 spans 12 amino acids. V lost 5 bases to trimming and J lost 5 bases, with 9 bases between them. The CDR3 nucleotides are TGTGCCAGCAGTGTGGGGAATTATGGCTACACCTTC. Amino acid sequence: CASSVGNYGYTF.

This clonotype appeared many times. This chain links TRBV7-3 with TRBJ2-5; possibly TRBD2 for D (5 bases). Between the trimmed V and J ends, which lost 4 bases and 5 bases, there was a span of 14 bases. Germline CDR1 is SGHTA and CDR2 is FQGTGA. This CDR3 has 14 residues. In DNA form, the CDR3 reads TGTGCCAGCAGCTCAGGACCGGGATGGGAGACCCAGTACTTC. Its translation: CASSSGPGWETQYF.

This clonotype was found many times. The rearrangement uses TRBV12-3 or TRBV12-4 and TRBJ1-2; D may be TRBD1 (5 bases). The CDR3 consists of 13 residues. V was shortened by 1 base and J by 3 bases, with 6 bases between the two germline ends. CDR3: CASSLGGDYGYTF. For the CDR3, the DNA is TGTGCCAGCAGTTTAGGGGGGGACTATGGCTACACCTTC.

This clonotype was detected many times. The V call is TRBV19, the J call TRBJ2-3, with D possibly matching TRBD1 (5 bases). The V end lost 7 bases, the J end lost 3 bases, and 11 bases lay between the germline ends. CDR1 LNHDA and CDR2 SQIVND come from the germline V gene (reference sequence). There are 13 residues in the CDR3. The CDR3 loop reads CASTTATTDTQYF. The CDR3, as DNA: TGTGCCAGTACGACAGCTACTACAGATACGCAGTATTTT.

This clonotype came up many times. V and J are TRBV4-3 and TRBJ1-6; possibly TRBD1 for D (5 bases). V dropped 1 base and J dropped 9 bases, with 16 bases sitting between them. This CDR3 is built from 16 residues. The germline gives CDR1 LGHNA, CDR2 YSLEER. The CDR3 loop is CASSQVRTGEGSPLHF. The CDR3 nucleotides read TGCGCCAGCAGCCAAGTGAGAACGGGGGAGGGTTCACCCCTCCACTTT.

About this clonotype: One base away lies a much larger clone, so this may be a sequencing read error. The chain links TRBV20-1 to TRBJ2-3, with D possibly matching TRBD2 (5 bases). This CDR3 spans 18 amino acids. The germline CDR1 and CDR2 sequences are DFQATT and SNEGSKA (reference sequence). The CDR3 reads CSATNLARVQASTDTQNF. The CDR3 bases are TGCAGTGCCACGAACCTCGCTAGAGTACAAGCTAGCACAGATACGCAGAATTTT.

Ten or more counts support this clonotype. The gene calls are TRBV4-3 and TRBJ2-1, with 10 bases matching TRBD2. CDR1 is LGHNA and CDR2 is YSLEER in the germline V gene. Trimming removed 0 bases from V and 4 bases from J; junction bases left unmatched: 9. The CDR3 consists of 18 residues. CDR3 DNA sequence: TGCGCCAGCAGCCAAGAACGCCCCGGGACTAGCGTGTACAATGAGCAGTTCTTC. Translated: CASSQERPGTSVYNEQFF.

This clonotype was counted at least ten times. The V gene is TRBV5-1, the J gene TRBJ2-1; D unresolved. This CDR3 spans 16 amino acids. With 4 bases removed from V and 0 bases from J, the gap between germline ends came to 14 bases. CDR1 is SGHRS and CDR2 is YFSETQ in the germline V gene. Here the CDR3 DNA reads TGCGCCAGCAGCCTCGACCCAGGAAGCTCCTACAATGAGCAGTTCTTC. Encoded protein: CASSLDPGSSYNEQFF.

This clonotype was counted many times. CDR3 sequence (DNA): TGTGCCACCAGCCACGGGGCGGGAGGGCCCACAGATACGCAGTATTTT. Translating it yields CATSHGAGGPTDTQYF. The chain uses TRBV15 and TRBJ2-3; 9 nucleotides match TRBD2. The CDR3 consists of 16 residues. The J segment lost 2 bases and the V segment lost 5 bases, leaving 8 bases of the junction unmatched. Germline CDR1 and CDR2: LNHNV and YYDKDF (reference sequence).

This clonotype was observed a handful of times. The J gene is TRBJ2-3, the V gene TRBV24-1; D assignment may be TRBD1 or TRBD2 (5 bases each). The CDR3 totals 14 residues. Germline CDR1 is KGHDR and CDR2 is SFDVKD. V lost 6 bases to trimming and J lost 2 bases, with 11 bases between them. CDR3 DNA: TGTGCCACCAGTCCCGGGACCCTCACAGATACGCAGTATTTT. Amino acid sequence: CATSPGTLTDTQYF.